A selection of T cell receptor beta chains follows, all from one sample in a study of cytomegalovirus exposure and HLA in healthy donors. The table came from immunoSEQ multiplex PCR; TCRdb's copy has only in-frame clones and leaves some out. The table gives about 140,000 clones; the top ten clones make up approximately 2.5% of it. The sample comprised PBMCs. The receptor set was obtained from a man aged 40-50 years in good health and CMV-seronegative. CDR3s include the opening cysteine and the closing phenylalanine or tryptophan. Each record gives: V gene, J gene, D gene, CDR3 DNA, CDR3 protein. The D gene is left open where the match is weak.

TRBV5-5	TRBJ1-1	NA	TGTGCCAGCAGCCGATGGACAGAGATGAACACTGAAGCTTTCTTT	CASSRWTEMNTEAFF
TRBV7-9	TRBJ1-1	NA	TGTGCCAGCAGCTTAGGTTTACGGGGGGCTAGAGATGGTGAAGCTTTCTTT	CASSLGLRGARDGEAFF
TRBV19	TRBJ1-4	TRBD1	TGTGCCAGTAGCAGGCCGGGACAGGGATCAACTAATGAAAAACTGTTTTTT	CASSRPGQGSTNEKLFF
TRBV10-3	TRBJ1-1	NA	TGTGCCATTAGGGTGGGGGGGGTGAACACTGAAGCTTTCTTT	CAIRVGGVNTEAFF
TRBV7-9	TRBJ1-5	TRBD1	TGTGCCAGCAGCTCAGGGACAGGGGGTTTCAATCAGCCCCAGCATTTT	CASSSGTGGFNQPQHF
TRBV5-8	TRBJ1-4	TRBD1	TGTGCCAGCAGCTCCGGGACAGGTCTTAATGAAAAACTGTTTTTT	CASSSGTGLNEKLFF
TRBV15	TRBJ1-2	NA	TGTGCCACCAGCAGAGATGGCGGAGGGTGGGGCGGCTACACCTTC	CATSRDGGGWGGYTF
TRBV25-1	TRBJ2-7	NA	TGTGCCAGCAGTGAGTGGGGGGGCCACTACGAGCAGTACTTC	CASSEWGGHYEQYF
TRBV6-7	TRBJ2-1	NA	TGTGCCAGCAGTTATCATTCCCGGAGGTACAGTCCCAATGAGCAGTTCTTC	CASSYHSRRYSPNEQFF
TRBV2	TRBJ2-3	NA	TGTGCCAGCAGTGAAGAAACAGGAGCTAGCACAGATACGCAGTATTTT	CASSEETGASTDTQYF
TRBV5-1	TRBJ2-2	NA	TGCGCCAGCACGAGGGGTTTCGGCGGGGGCCTCACCGGGGAGCTGTTTTTT	CASTRGFGGGLTGELFF
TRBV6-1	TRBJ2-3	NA	TGTGCCATCCGAGTCACAGATACGCAGTATTTT	CAIRVTDTQYF
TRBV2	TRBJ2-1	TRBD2	TGTGCCAGCAGTGTCCTAGCGGGGTCCTACAATGAGCAGTTCTTC	CASSVLAGSYNEQFF
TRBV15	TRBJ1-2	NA	TGTGCCACCAGCAGAGGGGGGCCCGATGGCTACACCTTC	CATSRGGPDGYTF
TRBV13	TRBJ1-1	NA	TGTGCCAGCATTCGGGCAGGGGTCACTGAAGCTTTCTTT	CASIRAGVTEAFF
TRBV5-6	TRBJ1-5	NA	TGTGCCAGCAGCTTGGGACAGTTGAGGCATCAGCCCCAGCATTTT	CASSLGQLRHQPQHF
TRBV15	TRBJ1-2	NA	TGTGCCACCAGCCCCACCAGAACGGGGGATGGCTACACCTTC	CATSPTRTGDGYTF
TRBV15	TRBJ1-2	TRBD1	TGTGCCACCAGCAGGGGGACAGAAGAGGGCTACACCTTC	CATSRGTEEGYTF
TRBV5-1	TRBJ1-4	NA	TGCGCCAGCAGCTTGGCCGAGGTTCAGGGATTCACTAATGAAAAACTGTTTTTT	CASSLAEVQGFTNEKLFF
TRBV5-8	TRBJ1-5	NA	TGTGCCAGCAGCTTATTGGGAGGTCAGCCCCAGCATTTT	CASSLLGGQPQHF
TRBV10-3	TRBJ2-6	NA	TGTGCCATCAGTAGCTTGATGGCCGCGGGGCTGGGTTCTGGGGCCAACGTCCTGACTTTC	CAISSLMAAGLGSGANVLTF
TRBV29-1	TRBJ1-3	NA	TGCAGCGTTGCGGGATTGGAATCTGGAAACACCATATATTTT	CSVAGLESGNTIYF
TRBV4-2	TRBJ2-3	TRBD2	TGTGCCAGCAGCCAAGTTTCCGGGTCTAGCGGGGCCACAGATACGCAGTATTTT	CASSQVSGSSGATDTQYF
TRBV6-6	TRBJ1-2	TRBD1	TGTGCCAGCAGTCCTGGACAGGTTCTGGGTGGCTACACCTTC	CASSPGQVLGGYTF
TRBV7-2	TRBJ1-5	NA	TGTGCCAGCAGCCCAGGGAGGTGGGATCAGCCCCAGCATTTT	CASSPGRWDQPQHF
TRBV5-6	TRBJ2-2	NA	TGTGCCAGCAGCTTTGGTACAGGGCGGATGACCGGGGAGCTGTTTTTT	CASSFGTGRMTGELFF
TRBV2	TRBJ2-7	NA	TGTGCCAGCAGGACTGGGTACGAGCAGTACTTC	CASRTGYEQYF
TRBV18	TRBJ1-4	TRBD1	TGTGCCAGCTCACCCAGGGGGAGTCGTGAAAAACTGTTTTTT	CASSPRGSREKLFF
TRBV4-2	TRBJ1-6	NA	TGTGCCAGCAGCCAAGAGCTGTCCAGCTCCTATAATTCACCCCTCCACTTT	CASSQELSSSYNSPLHF
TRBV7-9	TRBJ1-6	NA	TGTGCCAGCAGCTCAGGGTCCCAGGGCAACTCACCCCTCCACTTT	CASSSGSQGNSPLHF
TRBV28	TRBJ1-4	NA	TGTGCCAGCAGTCACAACAGGGTGAATGAAAAACTGTTTTTT	CASSHNRVNEKLFF
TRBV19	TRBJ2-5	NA	TGTGCCAGTAGTTGGGGCAGTCAAGAGACCCAGTACTTC	CASSWGSQETQYF
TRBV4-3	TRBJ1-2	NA	TGCGCCAGCAGCCAAGAAGCCGGGGGGTATGGCTACACCTTC	CASSQEAGGYGYTF